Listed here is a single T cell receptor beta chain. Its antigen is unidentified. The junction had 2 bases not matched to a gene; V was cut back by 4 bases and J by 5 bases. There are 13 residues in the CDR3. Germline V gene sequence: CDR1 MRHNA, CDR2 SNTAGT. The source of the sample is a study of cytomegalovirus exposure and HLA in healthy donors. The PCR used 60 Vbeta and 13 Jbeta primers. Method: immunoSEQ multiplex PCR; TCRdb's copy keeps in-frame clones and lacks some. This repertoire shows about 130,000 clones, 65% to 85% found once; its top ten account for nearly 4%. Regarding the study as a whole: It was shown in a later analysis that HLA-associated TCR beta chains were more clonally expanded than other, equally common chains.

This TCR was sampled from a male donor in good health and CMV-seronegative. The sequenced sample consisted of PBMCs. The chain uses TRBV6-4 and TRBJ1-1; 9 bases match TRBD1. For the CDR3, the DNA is TGTGCCAGCAGTGGACAGGGGGAAACTGAAGCTTTCTTT. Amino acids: CASSGQGETEAFF.